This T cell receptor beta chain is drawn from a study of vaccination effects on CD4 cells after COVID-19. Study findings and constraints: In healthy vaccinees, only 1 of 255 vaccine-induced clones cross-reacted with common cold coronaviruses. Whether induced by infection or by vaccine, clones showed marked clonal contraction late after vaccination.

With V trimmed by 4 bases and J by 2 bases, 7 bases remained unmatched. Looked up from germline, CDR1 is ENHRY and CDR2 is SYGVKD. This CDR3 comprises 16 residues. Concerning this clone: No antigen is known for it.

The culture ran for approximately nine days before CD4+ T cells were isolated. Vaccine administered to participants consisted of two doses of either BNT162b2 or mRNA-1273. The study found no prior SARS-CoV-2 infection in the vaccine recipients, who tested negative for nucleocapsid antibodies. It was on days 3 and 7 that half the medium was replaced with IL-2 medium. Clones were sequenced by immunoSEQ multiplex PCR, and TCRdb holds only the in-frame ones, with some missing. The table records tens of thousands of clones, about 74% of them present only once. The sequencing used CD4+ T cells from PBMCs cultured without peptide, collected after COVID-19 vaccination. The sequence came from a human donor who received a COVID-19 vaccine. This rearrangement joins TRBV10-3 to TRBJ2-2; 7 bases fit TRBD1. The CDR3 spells CAISGGDRANTGELFF. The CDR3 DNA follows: TGTGCCATCAGTGGGGGAGACAGGGCCAACACCGGGGAGCTGTTTTTT.